Below, one T cell receptor beta chain is given with its context. The sample originates from a study of blood T cell repertoires in COVID-19. Using immunoSEQ multiplex PCR, the repertoire was profiled, and TCRdb retains in-frame clones only, with some absent. The repertoire holds about 170,000 clones, with about 80% as singletons. Trimming took 2 bases from V and 6 from J, leaving 16 bases between them. The CDR3 contains 15 residues. Germline values: CDR1 SGHTA, CDR2 FQGNSA. J is TRBJ1-1 and V is TRBV7-2; perhaps TRBD1 as D (5 bases). Sequences were obtained from peripheral blood. This clonotype originated in a man between 65 and 85 years old with active or convalescent COVID-19. In DNA form, the CDR3 reads TGTGCCAGCAGCTTATTTTCCGCGGGAGGGGCTGAAGCTTTCTTT. It codes for CASSLFSAGGAEAFF.